This T cell receptor (beta chain) emerged from a study of long-term antiretroviral therapy in people with HIV. A v3.0 immunoSEQ assay was performed at survey level. TCRdb keeps only in-frame clones here, not all; method: immunoSEQ multiplex PCR. The data show roughly 20,000 clones, 86% seen once. Germline values: CDR1 SGHTA, CDR2 FQGTGA. V was shortened by 2 bases and J by 1 base, with 2 bases between the two germline ends. The CDR3 is 13 residues long. The chain recombines TRBV7-3 with TRBJ2-2, with no clear D. Specimen: unsorted PBMCs, collected 0.5 years after starting antiretroviral therapy. The receptor was isolated from a man aged 40-49 years with HIV. CDR3 residues: CASSLENTGELFF. The CDR3 DNA reads as TGTGCCAGCAGCTTAGAGAACACCGGGGAGCTGTTTTTT.